The clone carrying this TCR beta chain has ten or more counts. The cDNA had a unique molecular identifier and a template-switch universal primer site. TCRdb processed the 5' RACE reads anew with MiXCR; each CDR3 protein has one entry. The sample consists of 200,000 to 250,000 distinct CDR3 sequences, around 6.8% of them appearing once. The data were obtained in a study of identical twins. The same data also contributed to another study, on yellow fever vaccine responses in identical twins. Per that study: Reportedly, twins' vaccine T cell responses looked partly convergent and partly personalized.

The receptor was derived from a woman between 18 and 29 years old in good health. The sequenced sample was memory (CD45RO+) T cells sorted from blood.

Here the CDR3 DNA reads TGCGCCAGCAGCTCCAAAAACTATAGCAATCAGCCCCAGCATTTT. Its translation is CASSSKNYSNQPQHF. The gene calls are TRBV5-1 and TRBJ1-5; no reliable D call. Trimming cost V 3 bases and J 0 bases, with 10 bases left between them. The CDR3 covers 15 residues. Germline V gene data show CDR1 as SGHRS and CDR2 as YFSETQ.